Below, 15 T cell receptor beta chains from the same sample are listed, as sequenced in a study of vaccination and CD4 T cells after COVID-19. Cultured CD4+ T cells had their DNA profiled by the Oncomine TCR Beta short-read assay. MiXCR, run by TCRdb on the PCR reads, gives a single entry per CDR3 protein. The sample holds about 27,000 distinct CDR3 sequences, roughly 60% seen once. Regarding treatment: roughly ten-day PBMC culture with coronavirus spike peptide pools or control peptides (ViraFEST assay). These TCRs are of unknown antigen specificity. The sequences come from CD4+ T cells from blood, cultured in vitro, collected after SARS-CoV-2 vaccination. The receptors were sampled from a human donor who received a COVID-19 vaccine.

This chain uses TRBV11-3 with TRBJ1-1, with 7 positions matching TRBD1. In germline, CDR1 is SGHNT, CDR2 YENEEA. There are 14 residues in the CDR3. Trimming at V came to 2 bases and at J to 9 bases, leaving 9 bases not matched to a gene. In nucleotides, the CDR3 is TGTGCCAGCAGCTTACGGACAGGATTGACGAAAGCTTTCTTT. This sequence encodes CASSLRTGLTKAFF.

This chain joins TRBV27 and TRBJ1-6; tentatively, D is TRBD1 (5 bases). CDR3 length equals 18 residues. The V and J ends lost 2 bases and 2 bases respectively, with 16 bases between them. Germline CDR1 and CDR2: MNHEY and SMNVEV (reference sequence). CDR3 DNA: TGTGCCAGCAGTTTACTGTCGGGGGGAGGAACCTATAATTCACCCCTCCACTTT. This codes for CASSLLSGGGTYNSPLHF.

The chain combines TRBV6-1 with TRBJ1-1; possible D gene TRBD1, 5 bases. V lost 7 bases and J lost 3, with 12 bases in between. Per the germline V gene, CDR1 is MNHNS and CDR2 is SASEGT. The CDR3 length is 13 residues. The CDR3 region has the DNA TGTGCCAGCACCCCCGGGACGGACACTGAAGCTTTCTTT. It is translated as CASTPGTDTEAFF.

The chain is built from TRBV19 and TRBJ1-5; D is possibly TRBD1 (6 bases). Trimming cost V 5 bases and J 2 bases, with 16 bases left between them. Germline V lookup: CDR1 LNHDA, CDR2 SQIVND (reference sequence). There are 16 residues in the CDR3. DNA for the CDR3: TGTGCCAGTAGTGCTCAGGGGAGTTGGGGCAATCAGCCCCAGCATTTT. Amino acids: CASSAQGSWGNQPQHF.

This clonotype was seen a few times. The rearrangement links TRBV7-6 to TRBJ1-6; possible D gene TRBD1, 5 bases. Germline CDR1 is SGHVS and CDR2 is FNYEAQ. Trimming left V 4 bases short and J 6 bases short, with 16 bases between. This CDR3 contains 16 residues. The CDR3 bases are TGTGCCAGCAGCTCCGAGTCCAGGGTAACTAATTCACCCCTCCACTTT. It is translated as CASSSESRVTNSPLHF.

This clonotype was recorded once. The chain couples TRBV10-2 to TRBJ1-1, with D unresolved. The CDR3 covers 14 residues. The germline V gene has CDR1 WSHSY and CDR2 SAAADI. V was shortened by 8 bases and J by 0 bases, with 13 bases between the two germline ends. In DNA, the CDR3 is TGCGCCAGCTCTGAGCCAGGAATGAACACTGAAGCTTTCTTT. Protein sequence: CASSEPGMNTEAFF.

The chain recombines TRBV4-2 with TRBJ2-2; TRBD2 matches at 8 bases. Trimming took 1 base from V and 1 from J; bases not matched to a gene: 8. Germline CDR1 is LGHNA and CDR2 is YNFKEQ. The CDR3 runs to 18 residues. The CDR3 region is CASSQGVAGGRNTGELFF. The CDR3 DNA sequence: TGTGCCAGCAGCCAAGGGGTTGCGGGGGGCCGGAACACCGGGGAGCTGTTTTTT.

The rearrangement links TRBV20-1 to TRBJ2-1, with 9 bases matching TRBD1. Germline V gene data show CDR1 as DFQATT and CDR2 as SNEGSKA (reference sequence). With V trimmed by 8 bases and J by 7 bases, 9 bases remained unmatched. This CDR3 has 13 residues. CDR3 DNA sequence: TGCAGTTTGAACAGGGGGCTAGTAAATGAGCAGTTCTTC. It specifies CSLNRGLVNEQFF.

This clonotype was recorded a few times. The chain combines TRBV30 with TRBJ1-2; D call uncertain. This CDR3 has 12 amino acids. Trimming cost V 1 base and J 8 bases, with 11 bases left between them. Per the germline V gene, CDR1 is GTSNPN and CDR2 is SVGIG (reference sequence). The CDR3 DNA is TGTGCCTGGAGTGGTAGGGAGAACGGCTACACCTTC. It translates to CAWSGRENGYTF.

This chain links TRBV30 with TRBJ1-5; D may be TRBD1 (6 bases). Germline V gene data show CDR1 as GTSNPN and CDR2 as SVGIG (reference sequence). This CDR3 is built from 16 residues. Trimming took 3 bases from V and 4 from J, leaving 19 bases between them. CDR3 coding DNA: TGTGCCTGGAGAGGTGGCAGGGGAGAGGGAAATCAGCCCCAGCATTTT. Amino acid sequence: CAWRGGRGEGNQPQHF.

The chain joins TRBV27 to TRBJ1-2, with D perhaps TRBD1 (5 bases). Between the trimmed V and J ends, which lost 3 bases and 8 bases, there was a span of 19 bases. The CDR3 has 15 residues. Germline V gene lookup returns CDR1 MNHEY and CDR2 SMNVEV (reference sequence). The CDR3 region is CASSFELGRVYGYTF. The CDR3 coding sequence is TGTGCCAGCAGTTTTGAATTGGGCAGGGTCTACGGCTACACCTTC.

V and J are TRBV25-1 and TRBJ1-2; a possible D gene is TRBD1 (6 bases). CDR3 size: 14 residues. CDR1 is MGHDK and CDR2 is SYGVNS in the germline V gene. V was shortened by 4 bases and J by 6 bases, with 15 bases between the two germline ends. CDR3 in DNA: TGTGCCAGCAGTGGGACAGTTGGAATCGATGGCTACACCTTC. It encodes CASSGTVGIDGYTF.

V usage is TRBV24-1 and J usage is TRBJ2-3; 16 bases map to TRBD2. Germline V lookup: CDR1 KGHDR, CDR2 SFDVKD. CDR3 length: 20 residues. V gave up 4 bases and J gave up 2 bases; unmatched junction bases: 11. The CDR3 sequence is CATSEGTSGGAVLITDTQYF. CDR3 coding DNA: TGTGCCACCAGTGAAGGGACTAGCGGGGGGGCAGTCCTAATCACAGATACGCAGTATTTT.

V and J are TRBV6-1 and TRBJ2-3; a possible D gene is TRBD1 (6 bases). Germline V gene lookup returns CDR1 MNHNS and CDR2 SASEGT. The CDR3 length is 13 residues. Trimming took off 6 bases at V and 3 bases at J, with 10 bases between the two ends. CDR3 protein: CASRGASTDTQYF. In DNA, the CDR3 is TGTGCCAGCAGGGGGGCGAGTACAGATACGCAGTATTTT.

The chain links TRBV11-3 to TRBJ2-2; 11 bases line up with TRBD1. CDR1 is SGHNT and CDR2 is YENEEA in the germline V gene. V trimming: 5 bases; J trimming: 6 bases; junction bases outside the gene matches: 8. This CDR3 has 16 residues. CDR3: CASSPPPGQGAGELFF. The CDR3 bases are TGTGCCAGCAGCCCACCCCCGGGACAGGGGGCCGGGGAGCTGTTTTTT.